The rows below give T cell receptor beta chains drawn from one sample of a study of OX40 agonist ivuxolimab in advanced cancers. Clones were sequenced by immunoSEQ multiplex PCR, and TCRdb holds only the in-frame ones, with some missing. This sample has 40,000 to 45,000 clones, with 70% to 90% found just once. The input for sequencing was CD4+ or CD8+ T cells sorted from blood, taken in a trial of the OX40 agonist ivuxolimab. All receptors come from an adult with an advanced solid tumor such as melanoma, head and neck, liver or kidney cancer. The CDR3 runs from the conserved cysteine through the conserved F or W. The D gene is left open where the match is weak. Part of the rows lack a size; the others show once, few, many or a class for expanded clones.

abundance | j_gene | len | v_gene | d_gene | CDR3nt | CDR3aa
few | TRBJ2-7 | 12 | TRBV28 | NA | TGTGCCAGCAGTTTTGAGACGGCCACGCAGTACTTC | CASSFETATQYF
NA | TRBJ1-2 | 14 | TRBV9 | TRBD1 | TGTGCCAGCAGCGTGGGCAGGGGGCAGGGTGGCTACACCTTC | CASSVGRGQGGYTF
NA | TRBJ1-1 | 14 | TRBV7-9 | NA | TGTGCCAGCAGCCAACAGGACAGTCGAACTGAAGCTTTCTTT | CASSQQDSRTEAFF
NA | TRBJ2-1 | 15 | TRBV2 | TRBD1 | TGTGCCAGCAGTGACCTGACAGGGAGAGGGGATGAGCAGTTCTTC | CASSDLTGRGDEQFF
NA | TRBJ2-2 | 16 | TRBV6-6 | NA | TGTGCCAGCAGTTACGCGCGTAGAGATACAGGCGGGGAGCTGTTTTTT | CASSYARRDTGGELFF
NA | TRBJ2-7 | 14 | TRBV2 | TRBD1 | TGTGCCAGCAGGGGACAGGGGGCCTGGTACGAGCAGTACTTC | CASRGQGAWYEQYF
NA | TRBJ2-3 | 17 | TRBV5-1 | TRBD1 | TGCGCCAGCAGCTTGGCCTCGGGACAGACTAGCACAGATACGCAGTATTTT | CASSLASGQTSTDTQYF
NA | TRBJ2-1 | 13 | TRBV11-2 | TRBD2 | TGTGCCAGCAGGGCTAGCGGGAGCCATGAGCAGTTCTTC | CASRASGSHEQFF
NA | TRBJ1-4 | 16 | TRBV28 | NA | TGTGCCAGCAGCGTCCCTCTTTACAGGAATAATGAAAAACTGTTTTTT | CASSVPLYRNNEKLFF
medium-sized | TRBJ2-7 | 13 | TRBV28 | NA | TGTGCCAGCAGTTTGTTAGGGACGGCCGAGCAGTACTTC | CASSLLGTAEQYF
NA | TRBJ2-1 | 15 | TRBV5-3 | NA | TGTGCCAGAAGCTTGGGGGGACCAGAGGCCAATGAGCAGTTCTTC | CARSLGGPEANEQFF
NA | TRBJ1-4 | 15 | TRBV5-1 | TRBD1 | TGCGCCAGCAGCATTTCGGGACAGGGCGGTGAAAAACTGTTTTTT | CASSISGQGGEKLFF
NA | TRBJ2-5 | 15 | TRBV28 | TRBD2 | TGTGCCAGCGCTACCTTCGGGCTAGCGGAAGAGACCCAGTACTTC | CASATFGLAEETQYF
NA | TRBJ1-2 | 13 | TRBV6-4 | NA | TGTGCCACAATGACAGTTCCTAACTATGGCTACACCTTC | CATMTVPNYGYTF
NA | TRBJ2-3 | 16 | TRBV27 | TRBD2 | TGTGCCAGCAGTTTACGAGCGGGAGTTCTCACAGATACGCAGTATTTT | CASSLRAGVLTDTQYF
NA | TRBJ2-7 | 14 | TRBV28 | NA | TGTGCCACCATAAGGACAGCCTTCTCCTACGAGCAGTACTTC | CATIRTAFSYEQYF
NA | TRBJ2-2 | 14 | TRBV7-7 | NA | TGTGCTAGCAGCTTAGAGGCGTCCACCGGGGAGCTGTTTTTT | CASSLEASTGELFF
NA | TRBJ2-1 | 20 | TRBV5-1 | TRBD2 | TGCGCCAGCAGCTTGGTGAACATTGGAAGGCGGGAGACCTCCTACAATGAGCAGTTCTTC | CASSLVNIGRRETSYNEQFF
NA | TRBJ1-5 | 13 | TRBV9 | NA | TGTGCCAGCAGCGTCAGGCCGAATCAGCCCCAGCATTTT | CASSVRPNQPQHF
NA | TRBJ2-1 | 15 | TRBV14 | NA | TGTGCCAGCAGCCTGATAAGGGGTACCCACAATGAGCAGTTCTTC | CASSLIRGTHNEQFF
NA | TRBJ1-1 | 14 | TRBV28 | TRBD1 | TGTGCCAGCAGTTGGGGACAGGGGAACACTGAAGCTTTCTTT | CASSWGQGNTEAFF
NA | TRBJ1-2 | 13 | TRBV6-5 | NA | TGTGCCAGCAGCCCTACACCTGCTTATGGCTACACCTTC | CASSPTPAYGYTF
NA | TRBJ1-5 | 13 | TRBV18 | NA | TGTGCCAGCAGTGGGCTTAGCAATCAGCCCCAGCATTTT | CASSGLSNQPQHF
NA | TRBJ2-2 | 16 | TRBV19 | TRBD1 | TGTGCCAGTAGTCCCCTTGGGACAGGGAACACCGGGGAGCTGTTTTTT | CASSPLGTGNTGELFF
NA | TRBJ2-7 | 15 | TRBV27 | NA | TGTGCCAGCAGTTTATATCTGGGAACCGACTACGAGCAGTACTTC | CASSLYLGTDYEQYF
NA | TRBJ2-3 | 18 | TRBV27 | TRBD2 | TGTGCCAGCAGTTTATGGGGGCGACTAGCGGGAGGCACAGATACGCAGTATTTT | CASSLWGRLAGGTDTQYF
NA | TRBJ1-3 | 17 | TRBV5-1 | NA | TGCGCCAGCAGCTTGGGCAGGACGCGGCTCTCTGGAAACACCATATATTTT | CASSLGRTRLSGNTIYF
NA | TRBJ2-1 | 13 | TRBV18 | NA | TGTGCCAGCTCCCCGCCCCTGATAGGTGAGCAGTTCTTC | CASSPPLIGEQFF
NA | TRBJ2-5 | 14 | TRBV6-1 | NA | TGTGCCAGCAGTGAACCCGACAGCCAAGAGACCCAGTACTTC | CASSEPDSQETQYF
NA | TRBJ2-1 | 15 | TRBV9 | TRBD2 | TGTGCCAGCAGCGTCACTAGCGGGAGGGCCAATGAGCAGTTCTTC | CASSVTSGRANEQFF
NA | TRBJ2-5 | 12 | TRBV6-5 | NA | TGTGCCAGCAGACAGCCTCAAGAGACCCAGTACTTC | CASRQPQETQYF
NA | TRBJ2-5 | 16 | TRBV19 | TRBD2 | TGTGCCAGTAGTATCCAGTTAAGCGGGAGTATTTCGACCCAGTACTTC | CASSIQLSGSISTQYF
NA | TRBJ1-2 | 12 | TRBV6-4 | NA | TGTGCCAGCAGCCCAACTCCCCGGGACAAAAAATTC | CASSPTPRDKKF
NA | TRBJ2-2 | 14 | TRBV7-3 | NA | TGTGCCAGCAGCTCCACAGCGGTCACCGGGGAGCTGTTTTTT | CASSSTAVTGELFF
NA | TRBJ2-6 | 17 | TRBV4-1 | TRBD1 | TGCGCCAGCAGCCCTAGGGACAGGGGATGGGGGGCCAACGTCCTGACTTTC | CASSPRDRGWGANVLTF
NA | TRBJ1-2 | 16 | TRBV2 | TRBD1 | TGTGCCAGCAGTAAAGACAGGGTGGCCTTCAACTATGGCTACACCTTC | CASSKDRVAFNYGYTF
NA | TRBJ1-1 | 16 | TRBV7-9 | TRBD1 | TGTGCCAGCAGCTTAGGGGACAGGAGAAAGAACGCTGAAGCTTTCTTT | CASSLGDRRKNAEAFF
NA | TRBJ1-2 | 12 | TRBV5-1 | NA | TGCGCCAGCAGCTCAACTAACTATGGCTACACCTTC | CASSSTNYGYTF
NA | TRBJ2-3 | 15 | TRBV6-1 | TRBD2 | TGTGCCAGCAGTGATATAGCGGGAAATACAGATACGCAGTATTTT | CASSDIAGNTDTQYF
NA | TRBJ2-5 | 13 | TRBV9 | NA | TGTGCCAGCAGCGTAGGGTCCCGGGAGACCCAGTACTTC | CASSVGSRETQYF
NA | TRBJ2-7 | 14 | TRBV2 | NA | TGTGCCAGCAGTCCAAGTAGTAATCTGTACGAGCAGTACTTC | CASSPSSNLYEQYF
few | TRBJ1-6 | 18 | TRBV5-1 | TRBD1 | TGCGCCAGCAGCCCCGGGACAGGGGGCGCCGCCTATAATTCACCCCTCCACTTT | CASSPGTGGAAYNSPLHF
NA | TRBJ2-1 | 16 | TRBV5-1 | TRBD2 | TGCGCCAGCAGCACCGGGACTAGCGGGCCCTACAATGAGCAGTTCTTC | CASSTGTSGPYNEQFF